This TCR beta chain was sequenced during a study of CD8+ T cells in alopecia areata. This CDR3 comprises 16 residues. V was clipped by 3 bases and J by 6 bases; unmatched bases: 12. CDR1 SGHRS and CDR2 YFSETQ come from the germline V gene. Turning to this clone: Its antigen is unknown.

Reverse transcribed after extraction, RNA yielded cDNA as the sequencing template. TCRdb's table, derived via immunoSEQ multiplex PCR, lists solely in-frame clones and lacks some. The data hold about 180,000 clones, with 58% observed a single time. Treatment denoted: oral pan-JAK inhibitor, 5-10 mg twice daily. Study-wide results and limits: Only one nonresponder was present, which leaves the link between baseline CD8+ expansion and response uncertain. Tofacitinib yielded significantly lower scalp clonality and fewer expanded CD8+ clones among the top 100.

This rearrangement joins TRBV5-1 to TRBJ2-3; 8 nucleotides agree with TRBD1. The TCR comes from a human donor with alopecia areata. The sample was CD4+ T cells sorted from blood, taken between weeks 55 and 65, from a patient treated with tofacitinib. CDR3 bases: TGCGCCAGCAGCTCGGCCTGGACAGGGAAGGGGGATACGCAGTATTTT. Amino acid sequence: CASSSAWTGKGDTQYF.